The present T cell receptor beta chain was sequenced within a study of cytomegalovirus exposure and HLA in healthy donors. PCR amplification relied on 60 Vbeta primers (plus 13 Jbeta primers). Original handling: Roughly 10 million shared chains were among approximately 87 million unique TCR beta chains counted in a later analysis. Measured with immunoSEQ multiplex PCR; TCRdb has only the in-frame clones, and not every one. D and trimming come from the DNA, and the V and J calls and clone size come from that table. The table lists about 95,000 clones, less than 85% of them singletons, with approximately 5% in the top ten. Per the germline V gene, CDR1 is SGHTA and CDR2 is FQGTGA. The CDR3 spans 13 residues. J was trimmed by 7 bases and V by 5 bases; bases with no gene match: 6. To note about this clone: The antigen remains unidentified.

Study findings and constraints: TCR beta V segments were, for the most part, productive about 87% or about 30% of the time in an earlier analysis. A later analysis linked a missense DCLRE1C variant to TCR beta V- and J-gene trimming.

The chain combines TRBV7-3 with TRBJ1-2, with 8 bases lining up with TRBD1. Sequencing used PBMCs. This clonotype originated in a man in his thirties or forties in good health and CMV-seropositive. CDR3 amino acids: CASSPGTGPGYTF. The CDR3 DNA sequence: TGTGCCAGCAGCCCGGGGACAGGCCCTGGCTACACCTTC. Filled out from reference TRBV7-3 and TRBJ1-2, the complete variable domain reads GAGVSQTPSNKVTEKGKYVELRCDPISGHTALYWYRQSLGQGPEFLIYFQGTGAADDSGLPNDRFFAVRPEGSVSTLKIQRTERGDSAVYLCASSPGTGPGYTFGSGTRLTVV.